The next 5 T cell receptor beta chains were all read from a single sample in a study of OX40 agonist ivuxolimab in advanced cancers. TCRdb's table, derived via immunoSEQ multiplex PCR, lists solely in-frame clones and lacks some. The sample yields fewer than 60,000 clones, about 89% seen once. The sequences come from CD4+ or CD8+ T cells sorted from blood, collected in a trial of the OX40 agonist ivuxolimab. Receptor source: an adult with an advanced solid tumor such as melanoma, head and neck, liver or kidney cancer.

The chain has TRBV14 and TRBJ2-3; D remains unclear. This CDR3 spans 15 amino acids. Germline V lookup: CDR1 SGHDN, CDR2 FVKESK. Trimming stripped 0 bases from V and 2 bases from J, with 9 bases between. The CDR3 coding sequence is TGTGCCAGCAGCCAAGAGTTAATGTCCACAGATACGCAGTATTTT. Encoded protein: CASSQELMSTDTQYF. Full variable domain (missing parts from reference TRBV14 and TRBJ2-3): EAGVTQFPSHSVIEKGQTVTLRCDPISGHDNLYWYRRVMGKEIKFLLHFVKESKQDESGMPNNRFLAERTGGTYSTLKVQPAELEDSGVYFCASSQELMSTDTQYFGPGTRLTVL.

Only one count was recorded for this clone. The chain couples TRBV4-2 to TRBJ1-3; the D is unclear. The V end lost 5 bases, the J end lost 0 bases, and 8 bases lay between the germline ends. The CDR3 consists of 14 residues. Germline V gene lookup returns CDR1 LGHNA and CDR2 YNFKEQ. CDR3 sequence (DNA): TGTGCCAGCAGCTTGGACGGCTCTGGAAACACCATATATTTT. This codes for CASSLDGSGNTIYF.

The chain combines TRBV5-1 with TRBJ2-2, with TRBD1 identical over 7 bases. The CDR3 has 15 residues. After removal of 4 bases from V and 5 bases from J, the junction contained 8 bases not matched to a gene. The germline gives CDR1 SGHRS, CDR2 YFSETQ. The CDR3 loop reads CASSTQGTGTGELFF. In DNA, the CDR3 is TGCGCCAGCAGCACACAGGGGACGGGGACCGGGGAGCTGTTTTTT.

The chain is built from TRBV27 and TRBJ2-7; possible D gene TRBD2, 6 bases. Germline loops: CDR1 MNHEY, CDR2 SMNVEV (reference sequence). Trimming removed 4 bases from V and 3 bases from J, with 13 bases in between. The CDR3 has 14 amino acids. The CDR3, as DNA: TGTGCCAGCAGTTCCTCCTACGGGGGCTACGAGCAGTACTTC. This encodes CASSSSYGGYEQYF.

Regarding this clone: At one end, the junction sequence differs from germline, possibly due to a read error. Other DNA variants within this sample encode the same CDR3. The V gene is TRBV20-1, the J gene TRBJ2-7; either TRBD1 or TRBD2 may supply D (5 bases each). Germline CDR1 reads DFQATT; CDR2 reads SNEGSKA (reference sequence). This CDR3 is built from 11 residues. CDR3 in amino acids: CSARGAYEQYF. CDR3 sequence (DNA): TGCAGTGCCAGAGGGGCCTACGAGCAGTACTTC.